The clone carrying this T cell receptor beta chain was seen ten or more times. The data belong to a study of metastatic and nonmetastatic thyroid tumors. Across the whole study: Repertoires from malignant and benign thyroid patients were compared across blood and tumor or nodule tissue.

In germline, CDR1 is MNHNS, CDR2 SASEGT. J gave up 5 bases and V 11 bases, and 8 bases lay outside the gene matches. The CDR3 runs to 12 residues. Using MiXCR, TCRdb reanalyzed the PCR reads. Of approximately 40,000 clones listed, less than 25% are singletons. Each patient came to thyroid surgery without any prior treatment (of any kind). The genes are TRBV6-1 and TRBJ1-1; 7 nucleotides match TRBD1. Sequenced sample: blood. The receptor comes from a female donor with papillary thyroid cancer or a benign thyroid nodule (not recorded which). Some clones in this sample may be carry-over from other donors' samples. The CDR3 coding sequence is TGTGCCGGCTCAGACAGGGCGACTGAAGCTTTCTTT. Translating it yields CAGSDRATEAFF.